Each of the 30 T cell receptor beta chains below was sequenced from the same sample in a study of PD-L1 blockade in urothelial cancer. The sample's time point: pretreatment peripheral blood. Method: immunoSEQ multiplex PCR; TCRdb's copy keeps in-frame clones and lacks some. The profile shows tens of thousands of clones, 84% of them singletons. The starting material was PBMCs, obtained around atezolizumab (anti-PD-L1) treatment. The receptors shown here come from a woman in her seventies with urothelial cancer.

The gene calls are TRBV7-8 and TRBJ2-1; 8 bases are shared with TRBD2. Germline trimming cut 5 bases from V and 4 bases from J; bases unmatched to any gene: 7. In germline, CDR1 is SGHVS, CDR2 FQNEAQ. This CDR3 is built from 15 residues. This CDR3 is CASSLNSGAYNEQFF. CDR3 sequence (DNA): TGTGCCAGCAGCCTCAATAGCGGGGCTTACAATGAGCAGTTCTTC.

The sample holds one count of this clone. The chain carries TRBV6-5 and TRBJ1-2, with D possibly being TRBD1 (6 bases). This CDR3 has 15 residues. V shed 6 bases and J shed 6 bases, with 20 bases lying between them. Looked up from germline, CDR1 is MNHEY and CDR2 is SVGAGI. The CDR3 protein is CASSQNRDTLDGYTF. The CDR3, as DNA: TGTGCCAGCAGCCAAAACCGGGACACCCTCGATGGCTACACCTTC.

J is TRBJ1-5 and V is TRBV18; 8 bases agree with TRBD1. Germline V CDR1 and CDR2: KGHSH, LQKENI. The CDR3 is 16 residues long. Unmatched junction bases numbered 14, after V lost 6 bases and J lost 7 bases. CDR3: CASSPMGQVRGQPQHF. The CDR3 DNA is TGTGCCAGCTCCCCCATGGGACAGGTCAGGGGGCAGCCCCAGCATTTT.

V gene TRBV9 combines with J gene TRBJ2-1, with D possibly TRBD2 on 5 matching bases. Per germline, CDR1 SGDLS and CDR2 YYNGEE. There are 13 residues in the CDR3. Trimming removed 0 bases at V and 10 bases at J, with 11 bases between. In nucleotides, the CDR3 is TGTGCCAGCAGCGTAGCTGTTAGGGAGGAGCAGTTCTTC. Translated: CASSVAVREEQFF.

This clone was seen more than once but under ten times. Distinct nucleotide sequences in the sample also encode this CDR3. This rearrangement joins TRBV14 to TRBJ2-1; 10 bases are a match to TRBD2. The CDR3 has 15 residues. The junction had 2 bases not matched to a gene; V was cut back by 1 base and J by 5 bases. Per the germline V gene, CDR1 is SGHDN and CDR2 is FVKESK. The CDR3 sequence: CASSQVAGGNNEQFF. The CDR3, as DNA: TGTGCCAGCAGCCAAGTAGCGGGAGGAAACAATGAGCAGTTCTTC.

The CDR3 nucleotides are TGTGCCAGCAGCTCGGGACTAGAAAAAAAGACCCAGTACTTC. Translated: CASSSGLEKKTQYF. The chain couples TRBV5-4 to TRBJ2-5, with 8 bases identical to TRBD2. From germline, CDR1 is SGHNT and CDR2 YYREEE (reference sequence). The CDR3 loop spans 14 amino acids. The ends lost 3 bases at V and 6 bases at J; junction bases unmatched: 7.

This sequence joins TRBV9 and TRBJ1-3; 11 nucleotides agree with TRBD1. The CDR3 has 17 amino acids. Germline assignment: CDR1 SGDLS and CDR2 YYNGEE. V was pared by 4 bases and J by 4 bases, with 10 bases of the junction left unmatched. The CDR3 loop reads CASSPPWTGGSGNTIYF. The CDR3 DNA is TGTGCCAGCAGCCCACCCTGGACAGGGGGCTCGGGAAACACCATATATTTT.

The rearrangement links TRBV5-1 to TRBJ2-7, with 8 bases matching TRBD2. The CDR3 has 17 amino acids. Unmatched junction bases numbered 12, after V lost 0 bases and J lost 4 bases. Germline CDR1 reads SGHRS; CDR2 reads YFSETQ. The chain's CDR3 is CASSLVKSSGSEYEQYF. In DNA form, the CDR3 reads TGCGCCAGCAGCTTGGTTAAGTCGAGCGGGAGCGAGTACGAGCAGTACTTC.

The sample holds a few counts of this clone. V is TRBV5-6 and J is TRBJ1-2; no definite D call. The CDR3 is 12 residues long. Germline V CDR1 and CDR2: SGHDT, YYEEEE. V lost 2 bases to trimming and J lost 10 bases, with 12 bases between them. The CDR3 reads CASSLLTGDYTF. CDR3 sequence (DNA): TGTGCCAGCAGCTTATTAACCGGAGACTACACCTTC.

This rearrangement joins TRBV10-3 to TRBJ1-1; a weak D match, TRBD1 (6 bases). Looked up from germline, CDR1 is ENHRY and CDR2 is SYGVKD. V was cut by 3 bases and J by 5 bases, with 16 bases left in between. The CDR3 contains 15 residues. The CDR3 nucleotides are TGTGCCATCAGTGACTCAGGGGTAGGATGGACTGAAGCTTTCTTT. Translation gives CAISDSGVGWTEAFF.

In its sample, this clone ranks as medium-sized (0.01 to 0.1%). The chain recombines TRBV19 with TRBJ1-5; 8 bases map to TRBD1. The V and J ends lost 2 bases and 3 bases, in that order; junction bases with no gene match: 3. Germline CDR1 reads LNHDA; CDR2 reads SQIVND (reference sequence). CDR3 size: 15 residues. CDR3: CASSIIQGVNQPQHF. The CDR3 DNA follows: TGTGCCAGTAGTATAATACAGGGGGTCAATCAGCCCCAGCATTTT.

The V and J genes are TRBV2 and TRBJ1-2, with 7 nucleotides matching TRBD1. Germline lookup yields CDR1 SNHLY and CDR2 FYNNEI. Unmatched junction bases numbered 15, after V lost 7 bases and J lost 7 bases. CDR3 length equals 15 residues. The CDR3 coding sequence is TGTGCCAGCATCCGTGGTTCGACAGGGATGGCTGGCTACACCTTC. This gives the protein CASIRGSTGMAGYTF.

This CDR3 is CASNPSREQVPQYF. Written as DNA, the CDR3 is TGTGCCAGCAACCCCAGTCGGGAGCAGGTACCCCAGTACTTC. This chain joins TRBV28 and TRBJ2-5; the D gene is possibly TRBD2 (6 bases). The germline V and J ends were trimmed by 7 bases and 9 bases, with 21 bases remaining between them. CDR3 size: 14 residues. In germline, CDR1 is MDHEN, CDR2 SYDVKM.

The rearrangement uses TRBV5-4 and TRBJ2-1, with 12 bases aligning to TRBD2. The V gene's germline CDR1 is SGHNT and CDR2 YYREEE (reference sequence). The CDR3 extends over 15 amino acids. Unmatched junction bases numbered 6, after V lost 1 base and J lost 10 bases. Here the CDR3 DNA reads TGTGCCAGCAGCTTGAAACTAGCGGGGGGCAGCGAGCAGTTCTTC. It specifies CASSLKLAGGSEQFF.

The J gene is TRBJ1-2, the V gene TRBV27; 10 bases are shared with TRBD1. Germline V gives CDR1 MNHEY, CDR2 SMNVEV (reference sequence). Trimming cost V 0 bases and J 0 bases; bases outside gene matches: 7. The CDR3 spans 18 residues. CDR3 region: CASSLSRGQGNSNYGYTF. The CDR3, as DNA: TGTGCCAGCAGTTTATCTCGGGGACAGGGGAATTCTAACTATGGCTACACCTTC.

This clone showed up just once. The chain joins TRBV10-2 to TRBJ1-5; D might be TRBD1 (5 bases). The germline CDR1 and CDR2 sequences are WSHSY and SAAADI. V lost 6 bases, J lost 2 bases, and 11 bases lay in between. This CDR3 has 14 amino acids. CDR3 protein: CASSLGGGNQPQHF. As DNA, the CDR3 is TGCGCCAGCAGCCTTGGGGGGGGCAATCAGCCCCAGCATTTT.

The chain combines TRBV30 with TRBJ2-6; no definite D call. Trimming pared 1 base from V and 0 bases from J, leaving 7 bases between. Germline CDR1 GTSNPN, CDR2 SVGIG (reference sequence). The CDR3 contains 15 residues. DNA for the CDR3: TGTGCCTGGAGTGGGGCTTCCTCTGGGGCCAACGTCCTGACTTTC. Protein product: CAWSGASSGANVLTF.

The V call is TRBV4-1, the J call TRBJ1-4; D gene ambiguous. Germline CDR1 reads MGHRA; CDR2 reads YSYEKL. The CDR3 length is 16 residues. The V end was cut by 0 bases, the J end by 8 bases, with 16 bases between. CDR3 nucleotides: TGCGCCAGCAGCCAAGACCCTCCCCCTTCGGGGGAAAAACTGTTTTTT. Its translation is CASSQDPPPSGEKLFF.

The J gene is TRBJ1-1, the V gene TRBV6-5; TRBD1 matches 10 bases. The germline V gene has CDR1 MNHEY and CDR2 SVGAGI. After removal of 5 bases from V and 6 bases from J, the junction contained 9 bases not matched to a gene. This CDR3 region has 15 residues. CDR3 nucleotides: TGTGCCAGCAGTAGGGACAGGGGAGCCGGGGCTGAAGCTTTCTTT. Translation gives CASSRDRGAGAEAFF.

The chain recombines TRBV6-1 with TRBJ2-5; the D gene is possibly TRBD1 (6 bases). The CDR3 consists of 15 residues. Germline V gene sequence: CDR1 MNHNS, CDR2 SASEGT. V was pared by 4 bases and J by 0 bases, with 12 bases between. The CDR3, as DNA: TGTGCCAGCAGTGGACAAGGGGGATACCAAGAGACCCAGTACTTC. This gives the protein CASSGQGGYQETQYF.

The chain employs TRBV27 and TRBJ1-2; 11 positions agree with TRBD1. Per the germline V gene, CDR1 is MNHEY and CDR2 is SMNVEV (reference sequence). The ends lost 2 bases at V and 4 bases at J; junction bases unmatched: 3. This CDR3 is 15 amino acids long. DNA of the CDR3: TGTGCCAGCAGTTTAGGGGGGACAGGGGGCTATGGCTACACCTTC. It yields the protein CASSLGGTGGYGYTF.

This clone was recorded once. The chain carries TRBV19 and TRBJ1-1; tentative D call: TRBD1 (6 bases). Germline values: CDR1 LNHDA, CDR2 SQIVND (reference sequence). The V end lost 6 bases, the J end lost 3 bases, and 20 bases lay between the germline ends. This CDR3 has 16 amino acids. CDR3 protein: CASRTGKGGLYTEAFF. The CDR3 region has the DNA TGTGCCAGTAGGACAGGAAAGGGAGGGTTGTACACTGAAGCTTTCTTT.

V gene TRBV7-9 combines with J gene TRBJ2-3; 11 nucleotides align to TRBD1. Looked up from germline, CDR1 is SEHNR and CDR2 is FQNEAQ (reference sequence). This CDR3 comprises 15 residues. V gave up 6 bases and J gave up 3 bases; unmatched junction bases: 5. The CDR3 DNA reads as TGTGCCAGCAGAACGGGGACAGGGGGTACAGATACGCAGTATTTT. Translating gives CASRTGTGGTDTQYF.

The chain carries TRBV19 and TRBJ2-7, with D possibly matching TRBD2 (5 bases). The CDR3 is 13 residues long. Trimming shortened V by 3 bases and J by 4 bases, and 10 bases separated the two germline ends. Germline V gene sequence: CDR1 LNHDA, CDR2 SQIVND (reference sequence). The CDR3, as DNA: TGTGCCAGTAGTATGGGCTTAGCGTACGAGCAGTACTTC. It specifies CASSMGLAYEQYF.

CDR3 in DNA: TGTGCCAGCAGCGTAGGAGGCTATGAGCAGTTCTTC. Translation: CASSVGGYEQFF. The chain is built from TRBV9 and TRBJ2-1; D is undetermined. Looked up from germline, CDR1 is SGDLS and CDR2 is YYNGEE. The CDR3 consists of 12 residues. The V and J ends lost 0 bases and 8 bases respectively, with 6 bases between them.

This clone is classed as medium-sized. The chain employs TRBV4-1 and TRBJ2-1, with D uncertain. The germline V gene encodes CDR1 MGHRA and CDR2 YSYEKL. The ends were cut back, 5 bases at V and 0 bases at J, with 26 bases in the middle. This CDR3 has 20 amino acids. The CDR3 nucleotides read TGCGCCAGCAGCGAAAGCCCACCAATTGTGGCAGTAGCCTCCTACAATGAGCAGTTCTTC. Protein sequence: CASSESPPIVAVASYNEQFF.

The CDR3 is CASSHILAGGPGETQYF. The CDR3 coding sequence is TGTGCCAGCAGCCATATACTAGCGGGGGGGCCCGGTGAGACCCAGTACTTC. The rearrangement uses TRBV11-2 and TRBJ2-5; 13 bases map to TRBD2. Germline V gives CDR1 SGHAT, CDR2 FQNNGV. The CDR3 is 17 amino acids. V shed 5 bases and J 5 bases; nucleotides not matched to a gene: 11.

The chain is built from TRBV7-2 and TRBJ2-7; 13 bases match TRBD2. Germline V gene sequence: CDR1 SGHTA, CDR2 FQGNSA. V lost 5 bases, J lost 6 bases, and 7 bases stayed unmatched. CDR3 length equals 15 residues. CDR3 protein: CASSRSGTSGAEQYF. The CDR3 bases are TGTGCCAGCAGCCGCTCCGGGACTAGCGGGGCCGAGCAGTACTTC.

This chain uses TRBV5-1 with TRBJ1-3; 9 bases map to TRBD1. With V trimmed by 4 bases and J by 4 bases, 6 bases remained unmatched. Germline assignment: CDR1 SGHRS and CDR2 YFSETQ. The CDR3 has 15 residues. The CDR3 DNA is TGCGCCAGCAGCGGGACAGGGTCGGGAGGAAACACCATATATTTT. Translation: CASSGTGSGGNTIYF.

V gene TRBV19 combines with J gene TRBJ1-2, with TRBD1 as a possible D gene (6 bases). The germline gives CDR1 LNHDA, CDR2 SQIVND (reference sequence). V dropped 5 bases and J dropped 6 bases, with 16 bases sitting between them. The CDR3 has 14 amino acids. The CDR3 loop reads CASSLADRKDGYTF. The CDR3 DNA reads TGTGCCAGTAGTTTGGCCGACAGGAAGGATGGCTACACCTTC.